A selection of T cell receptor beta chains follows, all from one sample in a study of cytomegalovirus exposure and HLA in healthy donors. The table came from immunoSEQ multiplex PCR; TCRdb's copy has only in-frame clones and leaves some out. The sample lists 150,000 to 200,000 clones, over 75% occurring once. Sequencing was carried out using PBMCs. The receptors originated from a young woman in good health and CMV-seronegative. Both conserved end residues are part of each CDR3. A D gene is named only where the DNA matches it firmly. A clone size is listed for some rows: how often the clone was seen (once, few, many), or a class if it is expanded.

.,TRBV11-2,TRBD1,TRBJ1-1,TGTGCCAGCAGCTCGTACAGGGGGCTACGCACTGAAGCTTTCTTT,CASSSYRGLRTEAFF
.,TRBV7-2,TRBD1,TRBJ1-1,TGTGCCAGCAGGACAGGGGTGAACACTGAAGCTTTCTTT,CASRTGVNTEAFF
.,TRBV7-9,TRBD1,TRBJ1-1,TGTGCCAGCAGCCCTTTACCCCAAGGGACAGGGGGAGAAGCTTTCTTT,CASSPLPQGTGGEAFF
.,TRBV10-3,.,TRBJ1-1,TGTGCCATCAGTGAGTCGAGGCAGGGGATTGGTAACACTGAAGCTTTCTTT,CAISESRQGIGNTEAFF
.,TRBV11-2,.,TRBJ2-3,TGTGCCAGCAGCATCCTGAGCAGGGCCATTACCGGGTATACGCAGTATTTT,CASSILSRAITGYTQYF
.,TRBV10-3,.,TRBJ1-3,TGTGCCATCAGTGGGACAGTCTCTGGAAACACCATATATTTT,CAISGTVSGNTIYF
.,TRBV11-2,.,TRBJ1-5,TGTGCCAGCAGCTTAGGTAGAAATAGCAATCAGCCCCAGCATTTT,CASSLGRNSNQPQHF
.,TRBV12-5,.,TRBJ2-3,TGTGCTAGTGGATCCGGGGGGCAGGCAGATACGCAGTATTTT,CASGSGGQADTQYF
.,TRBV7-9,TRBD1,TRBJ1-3,TGTGCCAGCAGCGCCCCCGGGGACAGTTACTCTGGAAACACCATATATTTT,CASSAPGDSYSGNTIYF
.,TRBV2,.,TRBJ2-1,TGTGCCAGCAATGAACGGGGAGAGGTCGGTGAGCAGTTCTTC,CASNERGEVGEQFF
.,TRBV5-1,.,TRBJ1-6,TGCGCCAGCAGCTTTAATACAGGAATTGGAGATTCACCCCTCCACTTT,CASSFNTGIGDSPLHF
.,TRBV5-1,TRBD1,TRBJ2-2,TGCGCCAGCAGCTTGCAGGGGGTCGAGGAGCTGTTTTTT,CASSLQGVEELFF
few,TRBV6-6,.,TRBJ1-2,TGTGCCAGCAGTAACCTTGGAGCGGGCTACACCTTC,CASSNLGAGYTF
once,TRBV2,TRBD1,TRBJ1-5,TGTGCCAGTGGGAGACAGGGTGGCCAGCCCCAGCATTTT,CASGRQGGQPQHF
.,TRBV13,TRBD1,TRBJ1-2,TGTGCCAGCAGCCCTGGGACAGGGGACGTAGGGGGCTACACCTTC,CASSPGTGDVGGYTF
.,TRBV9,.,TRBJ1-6,TGTGCCAGCAGGGCAGGCGGGCCCAGCTCCTATAATTCACCCCTCCACTTT,CASRAGGPSSYNSPLHF
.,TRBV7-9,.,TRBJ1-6,TGTGCCAGCAGCTTGGGCCAGCGGAATTCACCCCTCCACTTT,CASSLGQRNSPLHF
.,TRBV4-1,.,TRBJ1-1,TGCGCCAGCAGCCAAGAACCGGGGAACACTGAAGCTTTCTTT,CASSQEPGNTEAFF
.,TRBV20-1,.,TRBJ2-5,TGCAGTGCCGCGACAGAAGAGACCCAGTACTTC,CSAATEETQYF
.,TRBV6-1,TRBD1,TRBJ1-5,TGTGCCATCAGGGACAGCCTACATCAGCCCCAGCATTTT,CAIRDSLHQPQHF
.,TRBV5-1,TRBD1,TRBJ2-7,TGCGCCAGCAGCCGGGACAGGCCTCACTACGAGCAGTACTTC,CASSRDRPHYEQYF
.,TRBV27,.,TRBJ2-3,TGTGCCAGCAGTAGAGGGATAGATACGCAGTATTTT,CASSRGIDTQYF
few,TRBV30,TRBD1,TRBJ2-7,TGTGCCTGGCGGGGACAGCTAGTGAACGAGCAGTACTTC,CAWRGQLVNEQYF
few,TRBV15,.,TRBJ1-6,TGTGCCACCAGCAGGGACAGACTGGGTAATTCACCCCTCCACTTT,CATSRDRLGNSPLHF
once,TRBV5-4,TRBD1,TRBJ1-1,TGTGCCAGCCAAAGGGGGCAGGAGGACACTGAAGCTTTCTTT,CASQRGQEDTEAFF
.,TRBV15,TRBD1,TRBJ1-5,TGTGCCACCAGTCACGGACAGGGGGCCAACAGCAATCAGCCCCAGCATTTT,CATSHGQGANSNQPQHF
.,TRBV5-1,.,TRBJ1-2,TGCGCCAGCAGCGGCAGGAAATACTATGGCTACACCTTC,CASSGRKYYGYTF
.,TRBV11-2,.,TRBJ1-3,TGTGCCAGCAGCTTAGATCCCAGGGGATATGGAAACACCATATATTTT,CASSLDPRGYGNTIYF
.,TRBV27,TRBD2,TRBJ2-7,TGTGCCAGCAGTCTAGGGACTAGCGGCCTCTACGAGCAGTACTTC,CASSLGTSGLYEQYF
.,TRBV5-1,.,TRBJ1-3,TGCGCCAGCAGCGGTTTAGCGACAGGCTCTGGAAACACCATATATTTT,CASSGLATGSGNTIYF
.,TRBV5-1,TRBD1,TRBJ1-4,TGCGCCAGCAGCCGGGACAGGGCCAATGAAAAACTGTTTTTT,CASSRDRANEKLFF